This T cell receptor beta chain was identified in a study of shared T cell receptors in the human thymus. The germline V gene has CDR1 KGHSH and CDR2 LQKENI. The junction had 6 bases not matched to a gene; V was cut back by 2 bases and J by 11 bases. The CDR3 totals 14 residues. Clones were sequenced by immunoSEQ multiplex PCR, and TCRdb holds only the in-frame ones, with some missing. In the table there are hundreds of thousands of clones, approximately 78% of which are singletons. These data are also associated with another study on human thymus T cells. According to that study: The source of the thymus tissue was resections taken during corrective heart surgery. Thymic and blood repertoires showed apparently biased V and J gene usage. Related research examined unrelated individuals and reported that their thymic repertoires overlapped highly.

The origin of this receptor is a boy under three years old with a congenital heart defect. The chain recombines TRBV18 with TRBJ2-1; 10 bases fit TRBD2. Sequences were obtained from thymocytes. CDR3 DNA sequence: TGTGCCAGCTCACCAGAGCGGGAGGGACCAAAGCAGTTCTTC. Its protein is CASSPEREGPKQFF.